Detailed here is one T cell receptor (beta chain). Germline values: CDR1 MNHEY, CDR2 SVGAGI. This CDR3 comprises 15 residues. Trimming took 6 bases from V and 4 from J; bases not matched to a gene: 9. Sequencing targeted TCR beta in blood CD8+ and CD4+ T cells. The CD8+ and CD4+ T cells were negatively isolated, with the TEMRA cells enriched by FACS. Reverse transcription of about 0.45 to 1 ug RNA was performed with random hexamers. Multiplex immunoSEQ PCR targeted 54 Vbeta and 13 Jbeta TCR beta segments. TCRdb reanalysed the immunoSEQ multiplex PCR reads using MiXCR and keeps one entry per CDR3 protein. The table includes under 200,000 distinct CDR3 sequences, approximately 94% detected once. The source of the sample is a study of CD8 T cells in Susac syndrome. Background on the study: Clinical remission applied to roughly 8 sequenced Susac syndrome patients, and five or six had active disease.

The clonotype was recovered from a human donor with Susac syndrome. V and J are TRBV6-5 and TRBJ2-1; 7 bases are a match to TRBD2. Sequencing was carried out using CD4+ T cells from PBMCs. The CDR3 DNA reads TGTGCCAGCAGGAAACCACTAGCGCGATACAATGAGCAGTTCTTC. Residues: CASRKPLARYNEQFF.